The source of this T cell receptor beta chain is a study of cytomegalovirus exposure and HLA in healthy donors. Notes on the study in general: The study listed roughly 160 cytomegalovirus-associated TCR beta chains. Later analysis identified a missense DCLRE1C variant that was linked to TCR beta V- and J-gene trimming. Presence/absence analyses took donor sequencing depth as roughly uniform.

The CDR3 covers 14 residues. V shed 2 bases and J 6 bases; nucleotides not matched to a gene: 2. The germline V gene encodes CDR1 SGHTA and CDR2 FQGTGA. The PCR had 60 Vbeta and 13 Jbeta primers. Assay: immunoSEQ multiplex PCR; the TCRdb copy retains only in-frame clones and omits some. The sample has about 93,000 clones; 80% are singletons. Of note for this clone: Antigen specificity is unknown.

The receptor's source is a man aged 25-45 years in good health and CMV-seronegative. The specimen was PBMCs. The chain links TRBV7-3 to TRBJ2-7, with 12 positions matching TRBD1. The DNA of the CDR3 is TGTGCCAGCAGCTTAGGGACAGGGGGCGGCGAGCAGTACTTC. Residues: CASSLGTGGGEQYF.